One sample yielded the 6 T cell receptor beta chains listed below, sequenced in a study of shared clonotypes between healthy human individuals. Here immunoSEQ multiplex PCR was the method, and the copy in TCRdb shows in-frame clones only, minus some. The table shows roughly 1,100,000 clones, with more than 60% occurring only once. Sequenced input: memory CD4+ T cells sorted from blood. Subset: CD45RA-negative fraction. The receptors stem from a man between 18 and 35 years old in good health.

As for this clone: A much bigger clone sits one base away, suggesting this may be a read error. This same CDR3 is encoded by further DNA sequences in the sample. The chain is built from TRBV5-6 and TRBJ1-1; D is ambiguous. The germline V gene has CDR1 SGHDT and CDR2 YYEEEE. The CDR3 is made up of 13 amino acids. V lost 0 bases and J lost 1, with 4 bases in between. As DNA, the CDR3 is TGTGCCAGCAGCTTGGCCGGGAACACTGAAGCTTTCTTT. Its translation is CASSLAGNTEAFF.

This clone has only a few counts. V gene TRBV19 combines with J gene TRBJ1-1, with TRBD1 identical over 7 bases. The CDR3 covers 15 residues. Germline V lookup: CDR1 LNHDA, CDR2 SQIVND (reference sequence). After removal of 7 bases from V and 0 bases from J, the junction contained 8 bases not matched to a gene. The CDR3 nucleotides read TGTGCCAGTATCGGAGGACAGGCCTTGAACACTGAAGCTTTCTTT. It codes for CASIGGQALNTEAFF.

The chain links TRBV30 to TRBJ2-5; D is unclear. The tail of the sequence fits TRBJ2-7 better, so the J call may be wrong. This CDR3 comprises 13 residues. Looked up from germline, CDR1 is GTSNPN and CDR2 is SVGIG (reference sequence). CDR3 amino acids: CAWSVNTYYEQYF. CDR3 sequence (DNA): TGTGCCTGGAGTGTAAACACCTACTACGAGCAGTACTTC.

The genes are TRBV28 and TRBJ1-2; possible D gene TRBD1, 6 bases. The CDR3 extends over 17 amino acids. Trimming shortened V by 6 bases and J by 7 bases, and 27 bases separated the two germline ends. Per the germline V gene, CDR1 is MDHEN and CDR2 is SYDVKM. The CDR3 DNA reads TGTGCCAGCAGATCCAACCAGGGGAGGAAGGGTATAGGTGGCTACACCTTC. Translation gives CASRSNQGRKGIGGYTF.

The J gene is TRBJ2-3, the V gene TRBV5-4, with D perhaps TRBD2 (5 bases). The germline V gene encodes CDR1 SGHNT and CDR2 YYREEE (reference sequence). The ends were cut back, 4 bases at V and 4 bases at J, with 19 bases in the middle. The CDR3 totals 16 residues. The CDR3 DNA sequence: TGTGCCAGCAGCCCAGGTAGAGGGTTGTCTTCAGATACGCAGTATTTT. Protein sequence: CASSPGRGLSSDTQYF.

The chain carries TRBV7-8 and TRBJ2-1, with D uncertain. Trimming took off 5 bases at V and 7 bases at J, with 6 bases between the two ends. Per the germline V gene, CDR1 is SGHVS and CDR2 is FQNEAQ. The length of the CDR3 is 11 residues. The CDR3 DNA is TGTGCCAGCAGCCCAGGAAATGAGCAGTTCTTC. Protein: CASSPGNEQFF.